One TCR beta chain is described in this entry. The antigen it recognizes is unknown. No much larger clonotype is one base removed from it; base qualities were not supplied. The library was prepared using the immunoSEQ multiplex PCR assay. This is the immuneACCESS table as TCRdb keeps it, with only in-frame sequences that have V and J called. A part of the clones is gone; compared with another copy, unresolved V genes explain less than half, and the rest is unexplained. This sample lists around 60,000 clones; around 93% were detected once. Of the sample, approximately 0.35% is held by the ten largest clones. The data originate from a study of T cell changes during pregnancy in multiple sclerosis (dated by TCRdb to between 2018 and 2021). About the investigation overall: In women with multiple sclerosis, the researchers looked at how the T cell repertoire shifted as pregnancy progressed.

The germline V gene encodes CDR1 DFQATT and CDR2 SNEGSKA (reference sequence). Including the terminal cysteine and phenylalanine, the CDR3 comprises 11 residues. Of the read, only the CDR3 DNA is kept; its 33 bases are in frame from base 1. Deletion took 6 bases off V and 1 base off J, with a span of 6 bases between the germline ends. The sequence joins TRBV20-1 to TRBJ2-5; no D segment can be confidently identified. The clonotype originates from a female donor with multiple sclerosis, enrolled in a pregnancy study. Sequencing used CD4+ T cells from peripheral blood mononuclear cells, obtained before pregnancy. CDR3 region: CSAEAQETQYF. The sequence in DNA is TGCAGTGCAGAAGCCCAAGAGACCCAGTACTTC.